One and the same sample provided the 2 T cell receptor beta chains below, sequenced in a study of CD8+CD57+ T cells in acquired aplastic anemia. For CDR3 and TCR beta VDJ profiling, genomic DNA was the template used. In TCRdb, the reads were re-called with MiXCR into one record per CDR3 protein. The table has 150,000 to 200,000 distinct CDR3 sequences, around half seen once. It was patients with CD8+CD57+ cell expansion by flow cytometry who were chosen for sequencing. Material for sequencing was sorted CD4+, CD8+, or CD8+CD57+ T cells (not recorded which) from PBMCs. Every receptor here comes from a human donor with aplastic anemia.

J is TRBJ2-1 and V is TRBV10-2; TRBD1 aligns across 7 bases. The J segment lost 4 bases and the V segment lost 2 bases, leaving 5 bases of the junction unmatched. CDR3 size: 15 residues. The germline gives CDR1 WSHSY, CDR2 SAAADI. The CDR3 spells CASSEVGGSYNEQFF. In nucleotides, the CDR3 is TGCGCCAGCAGTGAGGTAGGGGGCTCGTACAATGAGCAGTTCTTC.

The chain recombines TRBV5-6 with TRBJ2-5, with D maybe TRBD1 (6 bases). The germline V and J ends were trimmed by 4 bases and 1 base, with 8 bases remaining between them. This CDR3 is built from 13 residues. Germline values: CDR1 SGHDT, CDR2 YYEEEE. The CDR3 loop is CASSPTGQETQYF. The CDR3 nucleotides are TGTGCCAGCAGCCCGACAGGCCAAGAGACCCAGTACTTC.